This T cell receptor beta chain was captured in a study of blood T cells in healthy people across ages. PCR was performed a second time for 7 to 11 cycles using a sample-barcoded 5' primer and a J-beta primer mix. TCRdb itself ran the 5' RACE reads through MiXCR, one entry per CDR3 protein. The sample records about 1.6 million distinct CDR3 sequences, 30% to 35% being singletons. Specimen: blood. The receptor was isolated from a woman under 40 in good health.

The DNA of the CDR3 is TGCGCCAGCAGCTCTTCCTCAGGGACAGATACGCAGTATTTT. Its translation: CASSSSSGTDTQYF. The chain carries TRBV5-1 and TRBJ2-3, with a possible D match to TRBD1 (5 bases). From germline, CDR1 is SGHRS and CDR2 YFSETQ. The CDR3 sequence is 14 residues long. V was clipped by 3 bases and J by 3 bases, with 11 bases between them. Full variable domain (missing parts from reference TRBV5-1 and TRBJ2-3): KAGVTQTPRYLIKTRGQQVTLSCSPISGHRSVSWYQQTPGQGLQFLFEYFSETQRNKGNFPGRFSGRQFSNSRSEMNVSTLELGDSALYLCASSSSSGTDTQYFGPGTRLTVL.